This TCR beta chain was sequenced during a study of T cells in Graves' hyperthyroidism and ophthalmopathy. The trim removed 4 bases at V and 7 bases at J, leaving 10 bases unmatched. CDR1 is LGHDT and CDR2 is YNNKEL in the germline V gene (reference sequence). There are 16 residues in the CDR3. The source material, RNA transcripts, was used to amplify TCR beta CDR3 regions. HTBI primers drove first-round RT-PCR of the TCR CDR3. Using its own MiXCR run on the multiplex PCR reads, TCRdb lists one record per CDR3 protein. Of hundreds of thousands of distinct CDR3 sequences listed, 14% to 15% are singletons. This clonotype was seen more than once but under ten times.

The sample comprised blood. The clonotype comes from a man between 18 and 29 years old with Graves' ophthalmopathy. V usage is TRBV3-1 and J usage is TRBJ2-1, with 10 bases identical to TRBD2. The CDR3 spells CASSPQSGGAWNEQFF. The CDR3 region has the DNA TGTGCCAGCAGCCCACAGAGCGGGGGGGCCTGGAATGAGCAGTTCTTC.